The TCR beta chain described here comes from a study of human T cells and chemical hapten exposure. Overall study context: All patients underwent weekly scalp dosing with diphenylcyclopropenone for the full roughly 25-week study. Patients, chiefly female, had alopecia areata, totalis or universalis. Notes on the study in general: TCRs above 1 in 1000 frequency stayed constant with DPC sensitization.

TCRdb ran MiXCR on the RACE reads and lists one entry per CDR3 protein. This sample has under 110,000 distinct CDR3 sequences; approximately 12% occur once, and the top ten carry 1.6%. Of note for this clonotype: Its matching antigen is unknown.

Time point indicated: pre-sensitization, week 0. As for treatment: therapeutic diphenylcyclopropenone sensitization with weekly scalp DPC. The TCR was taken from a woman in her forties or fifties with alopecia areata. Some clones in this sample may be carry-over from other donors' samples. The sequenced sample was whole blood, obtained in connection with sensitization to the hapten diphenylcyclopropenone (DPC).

In DNA form, the CDR3 reads TGTGCCAGTAGTATCTATACGGGCGCAGATACGCAGTATTTT. This sequence encodes CASSIYTGADTQYF. The J gene is TRBJ2-3, the V gene TRBV19; D gene ambiguous. The CDR3 covers 14 residues. CDR1 and CDR2 from the germline V gene are LNHDA and SQIVND (reference sequence). Trimming left V 3 bases short and J 4 bases short, with 11 bases between.